Listed below are T cell receptor beta chains from one sample, sequenced in a study of control samples from healthy donors and cancer patients. The table came from immunoSEQ multiplex PCR; TCRdb's copy has only in-frame clones and leaves some out. The sample includes 50,000 or so clones, about 94% of them seen just once. The sample comprised PBMCs. The origin of the receptors is a woman aged 50 to 65 with head and neck cancer. Each CDR3 is given with its conserved first and last residue. The order of the fields is J gene, D gene, V gene, clone size, CDR3 protein, CDR3 DNA. D genes are given only for firm matches. Clone sizes are given selectively: once, few, many, or a class where the clone is expanded.

J gene: TRBJ1-4
D gene: .
V gene: TRBV6-5
clone size: .
CDR3 protein: CASSNSGDITEKLFF
CDR3 DNA: TGTGCCAGCAGTAATAGTGGGGACATAACTGAAAAACTGTTTTTT

J gene: TRBJ1-1
D gene: TRBD1
V gene: TRBV4-3
clone size: once
CDR3 protein: CASSQELFSGTGNTEAFF
CDR3 DNA: TGCGCCAGCAGCCAAGAGCTCTTCTCCGGGACAGGGAACACTGAAGCTTTCTTT

J gene: TRBJ2-3
D gene: TRBD2
V gene: TRBV10-1
clone size: .
CDR3 protein: CASSESWGGAREGTQYF
CDR3 DNA: TGCGCCAGCAGTGAGTCCTGGGGGGGAGCCCGGGAAGGTACGCAGTATTTT

J gene: TRBJ2-7
D gene: .
V gene: TRBV24-1
clone size: .
CDR3 protein: CATPAGRVLYEQYF
CDR3 DNA: TGTGCCACCCCCGCTGGCCGGGTTCTCTACGAGCAGTACTTC

J gene: TRBJ2-2
D gene: TRBD1
V gene: TRBV30
clone size: .
CDR3 protein: CAWRRGQGSTGELFF
CDR3 DNA: TGTGCCTGGAGGCGGGGACAGGGGAGCACCGGGGAGCTGTTTTTT

J gene: TRBJ1-2
D gene: .
V gene: TRBV9
clone size: .
CDR3 protein: CASSAQLGGGYTF
CDR3 DNA: TGTGCCAGCAGCGCCCAATTGGGGGGTGGCTACACCTTC

J gene: TRBJ2-1
D gene: .
V gene: TRBV18
clone size: .
CDR3 protein: CASSPPGSLSSYNEQFF
CDR3 DNA: TGTGCCAGCTCACCACCTGGGTCTCTGAGCTCCTACAATGAGCAGTTCTTC

J gene: TRBJ2-7
D gene: .
V gene: TRBV5-6
clone size: .
CDR3 protein: CASSLWGDTFYEQYF
CDR3 DNA: TGTGCCAGCAGCTTGTGGGGAGATACCTTCTACGAGCAGTACTTC

J gene: TRBJ1-5
D gene: .
V gene: TRBV19
clone size: few
CDR3 protein: CASSRIDSFNQPQHF
CDR3 DNA: TGTGCCAGTAGTAGGATCGACAGCTTCAATCAGCCCCAGCATTTT

J gene: TRBJ2-5
D gene: .
V gene: TRBV4-1
clone size: .
CDR3 protein: CASSPLSGETQYF
CDR3 DNA: TGCGCCAGCAGCCCACTAAGTGGAGAGACCCAGTACTTC

J gene: TRBJ2-5
D gene: .
V gene: TRBV4-1
clone size: .
CDR3 protein: CASSQDGGRDETQYF
CDR3 DNA: TGCGCCAGCAGCCAAGATGGTGGTAGGGACGAGACCCAGTACTTC

J gene: TRBJ2-2
D gene: .
V gene: TRBV4-2
clone size: .
CDR3 protein: CASSQAGRDLNTGELFF
CDR3 DNA: TGTGCCAGCAGCCAAGCAGGCCGGGACTTAAACACCGGGGAGCTGTTTTTT

J gene: TRBJ2-1
D gene: TRBD2
V gene: TRBV6-6
clone size: once
CDR3 protein: CASSSRLAGEIIEQFF
CDR3 DNA: TGTGCCAGCAGTTCCCGACTAGCGGGAGAAATTATTGAGCAGTTCTTC

J gene: TRBJ2-1
D gene: TRBD2
V gene: TRBV15
clone size: .
CDR3 protein: CATSRDLAGGFYNEQFF
CDR3 DNA: TGTGCCACCAGCAGAGATCTTGCGGGAGGCTTCTACAATGAGCAGTTCTTC

J gene: TRBJ1-2
D gene: .
V gene: TRBV18
clone size: .
CDR3 protein: CASSQGQGQGYTF
CDR3 DNA: TGTGCCAGCTCACAGGGGCAGGGGCAGGGCTACACCTTC